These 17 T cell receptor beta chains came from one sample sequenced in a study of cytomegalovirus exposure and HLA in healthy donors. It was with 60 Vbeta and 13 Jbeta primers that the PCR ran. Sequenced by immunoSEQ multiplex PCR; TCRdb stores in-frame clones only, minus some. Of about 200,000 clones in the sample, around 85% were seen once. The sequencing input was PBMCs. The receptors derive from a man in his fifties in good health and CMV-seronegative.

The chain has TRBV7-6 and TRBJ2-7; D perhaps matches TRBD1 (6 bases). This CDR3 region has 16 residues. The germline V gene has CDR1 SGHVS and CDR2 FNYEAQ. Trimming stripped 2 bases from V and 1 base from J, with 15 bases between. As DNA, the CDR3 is TGTGCCAGCAGCTTATTATCGGCAGGGGATTCCTACGAGCAGTACTTC. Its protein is CASSLLSAGDSYEQYF.

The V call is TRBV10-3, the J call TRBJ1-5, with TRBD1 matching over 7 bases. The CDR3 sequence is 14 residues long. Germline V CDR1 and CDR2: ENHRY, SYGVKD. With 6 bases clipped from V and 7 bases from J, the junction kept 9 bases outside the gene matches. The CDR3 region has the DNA TGTGCCATCAGCCAGACAGGGCAACGCCAGCCCCAGCATTTT. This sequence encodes CAISQTGQRQPQHF.

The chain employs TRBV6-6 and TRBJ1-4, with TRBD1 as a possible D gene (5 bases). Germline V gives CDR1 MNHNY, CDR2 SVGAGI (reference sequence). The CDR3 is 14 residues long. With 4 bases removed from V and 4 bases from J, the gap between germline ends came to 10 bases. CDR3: CASSWPGDNEKLFF. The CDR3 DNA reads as TGTGCCAGCAGTTGGCCGGGGGATAATGAAAAACTGTTTTTT.

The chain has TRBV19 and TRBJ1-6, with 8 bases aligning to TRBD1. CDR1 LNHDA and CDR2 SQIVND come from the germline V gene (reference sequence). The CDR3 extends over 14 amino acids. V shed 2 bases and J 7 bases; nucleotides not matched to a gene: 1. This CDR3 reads CASSIQGANSPLHF. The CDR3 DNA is TGTGCCAGTAGTATACAGGGGGCGAATTCACCCCTCCACTTT.

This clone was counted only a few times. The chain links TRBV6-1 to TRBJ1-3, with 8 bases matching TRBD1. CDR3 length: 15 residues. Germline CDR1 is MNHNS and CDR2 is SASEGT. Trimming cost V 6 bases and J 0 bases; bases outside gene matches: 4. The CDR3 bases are TGTGCCAGCAGGGACAGGGCGAGCTCTGGAAACACCATATATTTT. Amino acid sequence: CASRDRASSGNTIYF.

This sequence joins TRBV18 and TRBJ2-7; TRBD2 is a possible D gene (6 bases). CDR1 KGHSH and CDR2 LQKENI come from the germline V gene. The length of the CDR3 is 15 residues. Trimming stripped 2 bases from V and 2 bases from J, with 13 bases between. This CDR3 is CASSPGGTLTYEQYF. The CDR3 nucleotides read TGTGCCAGCTCACCAGGAGGGACCTTAACCTACGAGCAGTACTTC.

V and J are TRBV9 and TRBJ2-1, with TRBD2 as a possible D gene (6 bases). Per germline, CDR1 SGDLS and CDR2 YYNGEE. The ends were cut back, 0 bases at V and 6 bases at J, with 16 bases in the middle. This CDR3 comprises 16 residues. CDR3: CASSVAMAGRSNEQFF. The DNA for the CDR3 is TGTGCCAGCAGCGTAGCTATGGCGGGACGATCCAATGAGCAGTTCTTC.

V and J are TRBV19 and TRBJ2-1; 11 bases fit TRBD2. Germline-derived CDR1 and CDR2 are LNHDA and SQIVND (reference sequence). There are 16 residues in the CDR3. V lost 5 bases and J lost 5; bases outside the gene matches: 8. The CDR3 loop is CASSPRTSGRHNEQFF. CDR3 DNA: TGTGCCAGTAGTCCCCGGACTAGCGGGCGTCACAATGAGCAGTTCTTC.

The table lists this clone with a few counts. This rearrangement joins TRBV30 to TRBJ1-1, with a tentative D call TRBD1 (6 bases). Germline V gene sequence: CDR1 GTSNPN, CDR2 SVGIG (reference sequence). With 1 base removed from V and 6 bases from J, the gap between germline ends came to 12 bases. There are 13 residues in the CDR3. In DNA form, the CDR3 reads TGTGCCTGGAGTGCGTGGGACAACGCTGAAGCTTTCTTT. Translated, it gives CAWSAWDNAEAFF.

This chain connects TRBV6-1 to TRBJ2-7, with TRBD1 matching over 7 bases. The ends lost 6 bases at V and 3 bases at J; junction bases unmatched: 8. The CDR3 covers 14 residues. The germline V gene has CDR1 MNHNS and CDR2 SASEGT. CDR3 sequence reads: CASRPTGVLYEQYF. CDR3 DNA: TGTGCCAGCAGACCCACAGGGGTCCTCTACGAGCAGTACTTC.

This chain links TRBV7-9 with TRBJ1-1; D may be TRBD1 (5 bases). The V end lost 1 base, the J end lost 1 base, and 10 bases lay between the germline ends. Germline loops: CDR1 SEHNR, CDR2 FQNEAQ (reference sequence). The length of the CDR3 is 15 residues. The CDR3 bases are TGTGCCAGCAGCTTAGAGGGTGGGGCGAACACTGAAGCTTTCTTT. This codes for CASSLEGGANTEAFF.

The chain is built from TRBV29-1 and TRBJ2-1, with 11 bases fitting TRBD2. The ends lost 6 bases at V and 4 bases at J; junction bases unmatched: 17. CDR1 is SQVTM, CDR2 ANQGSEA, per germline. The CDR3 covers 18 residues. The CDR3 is CSVRTSGLRPEQYNEQFF. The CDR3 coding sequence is TGCAGCGTCCGGACTAGCGGGCTTAGGCCCGAACAGTACAATGAGCAGTTCTTC.

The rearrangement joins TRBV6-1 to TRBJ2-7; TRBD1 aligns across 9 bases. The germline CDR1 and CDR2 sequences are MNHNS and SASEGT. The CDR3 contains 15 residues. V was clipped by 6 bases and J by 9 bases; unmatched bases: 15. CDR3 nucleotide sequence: TGTGCCAGCAGGGAGGCCCCGACAGGGGGGGCCTGGCAGTACTTC. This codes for CASREAPTGGAWQYF.

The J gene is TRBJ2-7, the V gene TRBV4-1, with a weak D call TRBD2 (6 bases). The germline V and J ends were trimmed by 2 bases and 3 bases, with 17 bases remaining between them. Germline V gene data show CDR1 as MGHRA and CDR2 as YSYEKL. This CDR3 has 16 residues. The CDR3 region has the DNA TGCGCCAGCAGCCAAATATTGAGTCAGGAGGGCTACGAGCAGTACTTC. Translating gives CASSQILSQEGYEQYF.

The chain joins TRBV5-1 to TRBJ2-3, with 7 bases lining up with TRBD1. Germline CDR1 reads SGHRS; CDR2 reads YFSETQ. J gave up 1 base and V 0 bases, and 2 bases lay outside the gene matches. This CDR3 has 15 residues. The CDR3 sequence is CASSLGQGGTDTQYF. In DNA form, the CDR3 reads TGCGCCAGCAGCTTGGGACAGGGAGGCACAGATACGCAGTATTTT.

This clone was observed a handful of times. In nucleotides, the CDR3 is TGTGCCTGGCTTTCGTCGTCGAACACTGAAGCTTTCTTT. It translates to CAWLSSSNTEAFF. The chain employs TRBV30 and TRBJ1-1; D unclear. The CDR3 has 13 amino acids. Germline V gives CDR1 GTSNPN, CDR2 SVGIG (reference sequence). V gave up 5 bases and J gave up 1 base, with 11 bases separating them.

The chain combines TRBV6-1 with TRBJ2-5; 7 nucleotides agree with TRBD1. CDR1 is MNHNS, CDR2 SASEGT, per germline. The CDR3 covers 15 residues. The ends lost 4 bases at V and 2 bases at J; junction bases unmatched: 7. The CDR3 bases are TGTGCCAGCAGTGGGGGTGGGGGACAGCAAGAGACCCAGTACTTC. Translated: CASSGGGGQQETQYF.